This entry lists 26 T cell receptor beta chains sequenced from one sample in a study of identical twins. MiXCR, applied by TCRdb to the 5' RACE reads, yields one record per CDR3 protein. Of under 400,000 distinct CDR3 sequences listed, around 9.7% are singletons. Sequencing was performed on naive T cells sorted from blood. The receptors originated from a woman in her forties or fifties in good health.

This clonotype came up a few times. The gene calls are TRBV2 and TRBJ2-7, with 11 bases fitting TRBD2. The CDR3 loop spans 16 amino acids. The trim removed 0 bases at V and 6 bases at J, leaving 7 bases unmatched. CDR1 is SNHLY and CDR2 is FYNNEI in the germline V gene. The DNA for the CDR3 is TGTGCCAGCAGTGAAGCGCATCTAGCGGGAGGCGGCGAGCAGTACGTC. Amino acid sequence: CASSEAHLAGGGEQYV.

This clonotype was found a few times. This chain uses TRBV20-1 with TRBJ1-5; 8 bases match TRBD1. The germline V gene encodes CDR1 DFQATT and CDR2 SNEGSKA (reference sequence). The ends lost 5 bases at V and 3 bases at J; junction bases unmatched: 9. This CDR3 has 15 amino acids. The CDR3 reads CSAGRRQGPNQPQHF. Written as DNA, the CDR3 is TGCAGTGCTGGTAGGAGACAGGGGCCCAATCAGCCCCAGCATTTT.

The V gene is TRBV5-1, the J gene TRBJ2-1; weak D call: TRBD2 (5 bases). Germline V gene lookup returns CDR1 SGHRS and CDR2 YFSETQ. This CDR3 has 16 residues. V was trimmed by 6 bases and J by 5 bases, leaving 21 bases between them. In DNA, the CDR3 is TGCGCCAGCACCACACTTGGTACTCCCGGGAACAATGAGCAGTTCTTC. Translation gives CASTTLGTPGNNEQFF.

This clonotype was seen a handful of times. V gene TRBV6-1 combines with J gene TRBJ2-1; D ambiguous. Germline V gene lookup returns CDR1 MNHNS and CDR2 SASEGT. The germline V and J ends were trimmed by 5 bases and 8 bases, with 13 bases remaining between them. This CDR3 is 13 amino acids long. The CDR3 loop reads CASSKEFWDEQFF. The CDR3 DNA reads TGTGCCAGCAGTAAGGAATTTTGGGATGAGCAGTTCTTC.

In this sample, this clonotype turned up a few times. The chain joins TRBV7-9 to TRBJ2-1; 7 bases are a match to TRBD2. Germline CDR1 and CDR2: SEHNR and FQNEAQ (reference sequence). This CDR3 region has 14 residues. The J segment lost 4 bases and the V segment lost 5 bases, leaving 5 bases of the junction unmatched. In DNA, the CDR3 is TGTGCCAGCAGCGTAAGCGGGAAATACAATGAGCAGTTCTTC. Its protein is CASSVSGKYNEQFF.

This clonotype appeared a few times. The rearrangement links TRBV7-8 to TRBJ1-2; 7 nucleotides match TRBD1. This CDR3 has 16 residues. Trimming took 1 base from V and 7 from J; bases not matched to a gene: 12. Looked up from germline, CDR1 is SGHVS and CDR2 is FQNEAQ. This chain's CDR3 is CASSLEAVRQGLGYTF. CDR3 bases: TGTGCCAGCAGCTTAGAGGCGGTTAGACAGGGCCTTGGCTACACCTTC.

Remarks on this clonotype: The CDR3 does not close with the conserved phenylalanine or tryptophan, likely indicating a read error. V is TRBV12-3 or TRBV12-4 and J is TRBJ1-1, with D maybe TRBD1 (6 bases). CDR3 length: 14 amino acids. The DNA for the CDR3 is TGTGCCGGCAGTTCGGGGGGCTTTGGCACTGAAGCTTTCTCT. Translating gives CAGSSGGFGTEAFS.

This clonotype has just a few counts. The chain links TRBV24-1 to TRBJ2-1; D perhaps matches TRBD1 (6 bases). CDR3 size: 14 residues. Looked up from germline, CDR1 is KGHDR and CDR2 is SFDVKD. Trimming removed 6 bases from V and 7 bases from J, with 15 bases in between. CDR3 amino acids: CATSSLQGLNEQFF. The CDR3, as DNA: TGTGCCACCAGTAGCCTACAGGGTTTGAATGAGCAGTTCTTC.

This clonotype was detected a few times. The chain carries TRBV12-3 or TRBV12-4 and TRBJ2-5; 8 bases map to TRBD1. The CDR3 spans 15 residues. The junction had 10 bases not matched to a gene; V was cut back by 6 bases and J by 4 bases. The CDR3 region is CASSPTGARGETQYF. CDR3 bases: TGTGCCAGCAGCCCGACAGGGGCCAGGGGAGAGACCCAGTACTTC.

This clonotype has ten or more counts. This rearrangement joins TRBV11-2 to TRBJ2-3, with 9 bases fitting TRBD2. This CDR3 region has 19 residues. The ends lost 2 bases at V and 0 bases at J; junction bases unmatched: 12. Germline CDR1 SGHAT, CDR2 FQNNGV. The CDR3 DNA sequence: TGTGCCAGCAGCTTATTAATATCCTGGCGGGGGGGGAGCACAGATACGCAGTATTTT. Translation: CASSLLISWRGGSTDTQYF.

This clonotype was seen a few times. The chain combines TRBV7-6 with TRBJ2-7, with D possibly matching TRBD2 (5 bases). V was pared by 1 base and J by 7 bases, with 17 bases between. The CDR3 runs to 15 residues. Germline V CDR1 and CDR2: SGHVS, FNYEAQ. The CDR3 region has the DNA TGTGCCAGCAGCTTAGATCTTCGCCATCCGGGGGAGCAGTACGTC. This codes for CASSLDLRHPGEQYV.

The chain recombines TRBV10-3 with TRBJ2-3; D is ambiguous. V lost 8 bases and J 2 bases, leaving 8 bases between the germline ends. The germline V gene encodes CDR1 ENHRY and CDR2 SYGVKD. The CDR3 spans 12 residues. The CDR3 DNA reads TGTGCCATCGCGACCCACACAGATACGCAGTATTTT. Translation: CAIATHTDTQYF.

The chain has TRBV11-3 and TRBJ1-1; D unresolved. This CDR3 comprises 14 residues. V lost 5 bases to trimming and J lost 4 bases, with 14 bases between them. The germline CDR1 and CDR2 sequences are SGHNT and YENEEA. CDR3 region: CASSAYPSGTEAFF. The CDR3 region has the DNA TGTGCCAGCAGCGCCTACCCGAGTGGCACTGAAGCTTTCTTT.

The DNA of the CDR3 is TGTGCCAGCAGTTTATCGGCCAGCCTTCCCGACGAGCAGTACTTC. This codes for CASSLSASLPDEQYF. This sequence joins TRBV27 and TRBJ2-7; D remains ambiguous. This CDR3 comprises 15 residues. Trimming removed 0 bases from V and 5 bases from J, with 14 bases in between. Germline lookup yields CDR1 MNHEY and CDR2 SMNVEV (reference sequence).

This clonotype was seen ten or more times. The CDR3 nucleotides are TGCGCCAGCAGTTTGATCTCCCCGACTAGCGGGACTTTCAATGAGCAGTTCTTC. It yields the protein CASSLISPTSGTFNEQFF. This sequence joins TRBV5-1 and TRBJ2-1; 11 positions agree with TRBD2. The V gene's germline CDR1 is SGHRS and CDR2 YFSETQ. The CDR3 sequence is 18 residues long. Trimming removed 5 bases from V and 6 bases from J; junction bases left unmatched: 16.

The V gene is TRBV4-1, the J gene TRBJ2-5; 10 bases map to TRBD2. V lost 2 bases, J lost 5 bases, and 11 bases stayed unmatched. The CDR3 runs to 17 residues. The V gene's germline CDR1 is MGHRA and CDR2 YSYEKL. CDR3 sequence reads: CASSQWGSGRAGETQYF. CDR3 in DNA: TGCGCCAGCAGCCAATGGGGCAGCGGGAGGGCCGGGGAGACCCAGTACTTC.

This clonotype was counted a few times. The CDR3 DNA reads TGTGCCATCAGTGGGACAGGGGGCACCGGGGAGCTGTTTTTT. Translating it yields CAISGTGGTGELFF. The chain combines TRBV10-3 with TRBJ2-2, with 10 bases aligning to TRBD1. Per the germline V gene, CDR1 is ENHRY and CDR2 is SYGVKD. Trimming cost V 4 bases and J 4 bases; bases outside gene matches: 0. The CDR3 is made up of 14 amino acids.

This clonotype was counted ten times or more. CDR3 nucleotides: TGTGCCAGCAGTTACGATGTCGGGGAAGCCAACGTCCTGACTTTC. It yields the protein CASSYDVGEANVLTF. This rearrangement joins TRBV6-5 to TRBJ2-6, with D possibly TRBD2 on 5 matching bases. CDR1 is MNHEY and CDR2 is SVGAGI in the germline V gene. The CDR3 consists of 15 residues. Trimming shortened V by 2 bases and J by 7 bases, and 12 bases separated the two germline ends.

This clonotype was found a few times. J is TRBJ2-7 and V is TRBV5-1; D is possibly TRBD2 (5 bases). V shed 0 bases and J shed 4 bases, with 8 bases lying between them. The CDR3 extends over 13 amino acids. In germline, CDR1 is SGHRS, CDR2 YFSETQ. The CDR3 region is CASSLDGKYEQYV. CDR3 DNA sequence: TGCGCCAGCAGCTTGGACGGGAAATACGAGCAGTACGTC.

This clonotype was counted a few times. The chain recombines TRBV29-1 with TRBJ2-3, with D possibly TRBD2 on 6 matching bases. The CDR3 spans 13 residues. Per the germline V gene, CDR1 is SQVTM and CDR2 is ANQGSEA. V was shortened by 1 base and J by 7 bases, with 12 bases between the two germline ends. For the CDR3, the DNA is TGCAGCGTTGAAGGCGGGGAGTATAATACGCAGTATTTT. This translates into CSVEGGEYNTQYF.

Turning to this clonotype: A much larger clone lies one base from this, so it may be a read error. V usage is TRBV6-5 and J usage is TRBJ2-3; no clear D gene. V was pared by 6 bases and J by 2 bases, with 12 bases between. The CDR3 totals 14 residues. Per germline, CDR1 MNHEY and CDR2 SVGAGI. Written as DNA, the CDR3 is TGTGCCAGCAGAAGCCGGGTCTCCACAGATACGCAGTATTTT. It is translated as CASRSRVSTDTQYF.

This clonotype has a handful of counts. V is TRBV20-1 and J is TRBJ2-1; D is undetermined. The CDR3 contains 11 residues. Trimming shortened V by 3 bases and J by 5 bases, and 5 bases separated the two germline ends. Germline CDR1 and CDR2: DFQATT and SNEGSKA (reference sequence). DNA for the CDR3: TGCAGTGCTAGGACCGACAATGAGCAGTTCTTC. Protein: CSARTDNEQFF.

This rearrangement joins TRBV5-5 to TRBJ1-1; D gene uncertain. This CDR3 comprises 14 residues. In germline, CDR1 is SGHKS, CDR2 YYEKEE (reference sequence). V lost 0 bases, J lost 0 bases, and 6 bases lay in between. CDR3 sequence reads: CASSLVDLNTEAFF. The CDR3 coding sequence is TGTGCCAGCAGCTTGGTCGACTTGAACACTGAAGCTTTCTTT.

The chain has TRBV5-1 and TRBJ2-1, with no clear D. The ends were cut back, 4 bases at V and 7 bases at J, with 6 bases in the middle. Germline V gene sequence: CDR1 SGHRS, CDR2 YFSETQ. CDR3 length equals 11 residues. The CDR3: CASSKRNEQFF. The CDR3 DNA reads as TGCGCCAGCAGCAAGAGGAATGAGCAGTTCTTC.

The chain combines TRBV30 with TRBJ2-2; the D is unclear. Germline CDR1 is GTSNPN and CDR2 is SVGIG (reference sequence). The CDR3 consists of 11 residues. V was cut by 3 bases and J by 7 bases, with 6 bases left in between. The CDR3 DNA follows: TGTGCCTGGAGAAGGGACGGGGAGCTGTTTTTT. Protein sequence: CAWRRDGELFF.

This clonotype was found a few times. The rearrangement links TRBV12-3 or TRBV12-4 to TRBJ2-1; possible D gene TRBD2, 6 bases. The V end lost 6 bases, the J end lost 15 bases, and 15 bases lay between the germline ends. This CDR3 is built from 11 residues. The CDR3 DNA sequence: TGTGCCAGCAGCCCGGGACTTTGGCCGTTCTTC. Residues: CASSPGLWPFF.